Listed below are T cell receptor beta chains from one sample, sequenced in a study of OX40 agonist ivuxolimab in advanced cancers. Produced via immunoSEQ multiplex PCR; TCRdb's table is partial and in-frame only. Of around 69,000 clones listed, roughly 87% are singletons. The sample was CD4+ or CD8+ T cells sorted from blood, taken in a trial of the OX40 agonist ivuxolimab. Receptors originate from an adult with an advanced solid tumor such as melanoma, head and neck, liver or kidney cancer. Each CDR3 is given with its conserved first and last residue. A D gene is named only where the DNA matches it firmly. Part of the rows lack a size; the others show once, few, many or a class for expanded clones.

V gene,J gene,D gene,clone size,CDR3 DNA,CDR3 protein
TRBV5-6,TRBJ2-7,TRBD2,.,TGTGCCAGCAGCCCGGGGACTAGCGGGGCCTACTACGAGCAGTACTTC,CASSPGTSGAYYEQYF
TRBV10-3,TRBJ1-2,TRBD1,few,TGTGCCATCAGTGGCACGGGGGACAGAGACTATGGCTACACCTTC,CAISGTGDRDYGYTF
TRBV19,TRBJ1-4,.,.,TGTGCCAGTAGTAGGGGGACTGATAATGAAAAACTGTTTTTT,CASSRGTDNEKLFF
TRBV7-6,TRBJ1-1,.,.,TGTGCCAGCAGCGTAGGGCAGGGAACCGAAGCTTTCTTT,CASSVGQGTEAFF
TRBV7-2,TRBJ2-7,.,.,TGTGCCAGCAGCTTGACAGATTCCTACGAGCAGTACTTC,CASSLTDSYEQYF
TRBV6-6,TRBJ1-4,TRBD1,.,TGTGCCAGCAGTTCACCCCGGGACAGAGATGAAAAACTGTTTTTT,CASSSPRDRDEKLFF
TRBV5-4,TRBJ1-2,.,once,TGTGCCAGCAGCCGAATTATGGGGGGCTACACCTTC,CASSRIMGGYTF
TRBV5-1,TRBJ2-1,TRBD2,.,TGCGCCAGCAGCCTCGGACTAGCGGGGGGCCGGGATGAGCAGTTCTTC,CASSLGLAGGRDEQFF
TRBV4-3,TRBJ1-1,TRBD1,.,TGCGCCAGCAGCCAAGTCAGGGGGAGGAACACTGAAGCTTTCTTT,CASSQVRGRNTEAFF
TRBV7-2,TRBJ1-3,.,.,TGTGCCAGCAGCTTCGAGACCGGAAACACCATATATTTT,CASSFETGNTIYF
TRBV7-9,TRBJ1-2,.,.,TGTGCCAGCAGCTTAAATTTAGACAGGAACTATGGCTACACCTTC,CASSLNLDRNYGYTF
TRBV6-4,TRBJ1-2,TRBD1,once,TGTGCCGGCAGTGACCGAACAGGGGTGGGCGGCTACACCTTC,CAGSDRTGVGGYTF
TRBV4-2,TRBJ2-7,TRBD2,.,TGTGCCAGCAGCCAAGATCGGCTAGCGGACTACGAGCAGTACTTC,CASSQDRLADYEQYF
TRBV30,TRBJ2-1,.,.,TGTGCCTGGAGTGTACTCAGTTCTCTGTTCTTC,CAWSVLSSLFF
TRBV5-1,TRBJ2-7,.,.,TGCGCCAGCAGCTTGACTCGGACAGGGAGGGAGGACTACGAGCAGTACTTC,CASSLTRTGREDYEQYF
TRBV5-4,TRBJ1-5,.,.,TGTGCCAGCAGCCTTGACTACAATCAGCCCCAGCATTTT,CASSLDYNQPQHF
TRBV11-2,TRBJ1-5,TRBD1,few,TGTGCCAGCAGTTTACAGGGGGCCAATCAGCCCCAGCATTTT,CASSLQGANQPQHF
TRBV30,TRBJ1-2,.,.,TGTGCCTCCACCTGGGGGAACGAAAGGGGCTACACCTTC,CASTWGNERGYTF
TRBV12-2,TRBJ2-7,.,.,TGTGCAAGTCGCTTAGGGGTTTGGGACAGTGCAACCTACGAGCAGTACTTC,CASRLGVWDSATYEQYF
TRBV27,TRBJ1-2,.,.,TGTGCCAGCAGTCTTCTCTCGCCCGTGGGCCTCTATGGCTACACCTTC,CASSLLSPVGLYGYTF